This TCR beta chain stems from a study of blood T cell repertoires in COVID-19. Data came from immunoSEQ multiplex PCR; TCRdb stores just in-frame clones and leaves some out. Seen here are some 120,000 clones, roughly 85% observed once, and the top ten hold more than 20%. The V end lost 3 bases, the J end lost 3 bases, and 9 bases lay between the germline ends. Germline V gene lookup returns CDR1 SQVTM and CDR2 ANQGSEA. CDR3 length: 12 amino acids. The sequencing input was peripheral blood. This receptor was identified in a human donor in a cohort sampled during active COVID-19. The chain carries TRBV29-1 and TRBJ2-7, with D perhaps TRBD2 (6 bases). CDR3 sequence (DNA): TGCAGCGTTGAGCTGGGGGGCTACGAGCAGTACTTC. It codes for CSVELGGYEQYF.